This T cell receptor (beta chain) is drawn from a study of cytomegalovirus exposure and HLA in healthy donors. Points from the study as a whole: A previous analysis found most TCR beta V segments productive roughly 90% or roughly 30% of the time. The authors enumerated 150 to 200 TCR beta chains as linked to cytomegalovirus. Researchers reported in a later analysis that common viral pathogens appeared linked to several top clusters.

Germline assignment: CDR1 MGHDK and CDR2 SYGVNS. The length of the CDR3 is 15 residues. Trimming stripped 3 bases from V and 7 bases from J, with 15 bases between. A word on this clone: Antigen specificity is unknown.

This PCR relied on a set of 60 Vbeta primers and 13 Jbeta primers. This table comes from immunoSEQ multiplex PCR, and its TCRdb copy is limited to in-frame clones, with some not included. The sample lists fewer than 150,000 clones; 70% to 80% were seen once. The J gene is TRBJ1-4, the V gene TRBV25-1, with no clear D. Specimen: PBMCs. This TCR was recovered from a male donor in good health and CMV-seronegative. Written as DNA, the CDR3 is TGTGCCAGCAGTGATGGCTCGGGAAGTGGTGAAAAACTGTTTTTT. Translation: CASSDGSGSGEKLFF.